This is a list of T cell receptor beta chains from one sample in a study of Ad26.COV2.S vaccination and SARS-CoV-2 variants. The table came from immunoSEQ multiplex PCR; TCRdb's copy has only in-frame clones and leaves some out. The data contain 410,000 or so clones, 92% of them singletons. The sequencing used peripheral blood, collected in a trial of Ad26.COV2.S vaccine versus placebo. The receptor source for this set is a person aged 18-65 years who received the Ad26.COV2.S COVID-19 vaccine or a placebo. The CDR3 runs from the conserved cysteine through the conserved F or W. A D gene is named only where the DNA matches it firmly. Rows give clone size only sometimes, using once, few, many, or a class for an expanded clone.

v_gene: TRBV6-2/TRBV6-3; d_gene: NA; j_gene: TRBJ2-5; abundance: NA; CDR3nt: TGTGCCAGCAGTTACTCGAGGGTTACCGGAGAGACCCAGTACTTC; CDR3aa: CASSYSRVTGETQYF
v_gene: TRBV9; d_gene: NA; j_gene: TRBJ1-3; abundance: NA; CDR3nt: TGTGCCAGCAGCCCCAACCCCGCAGGGATCTCTGGAAACACCATATATTTT; CDR3aa: CASSPNPAGISGNTIYF
v_gene: TRBV30; d_gene: NA; j_gene: TRBJ1-1; abundance: once; CDR3nt: TGTGCCTGGAGTGTAATCACAGGGAAAAGGGCTGAAGCTTTCTTT; CDR3aa: CAWSVITGKRAEAFF
v_gene: TRBV11-2; d_gene: TRBD1; j_gene: TRBJ2-1; abundance: NA; CDR3nt: TGTGCCAGCAGCTGGACAGGGTCGGACTACAATGAGCAGTTCTTC; CDR3aa: CASSWTGSDYNEQFF
v_gene: TRBV6-5; d_gene: TRBD1; j_gene: TRBJ2-7; abundance: NA; CDR3nt: TGTGCCAGCAGCCGGGACAGGGGGCACTACGAGCAGTACTTC; CDR3aa: CASSRDRGHYEQYF
v_gene: TRBV11-2; d_gene: TRBD1; j_gene: TRBJ2-1; abundance: NA; CDR3nt: TGTGCCAGCAGCAAAACAAACCGGGACAGGGGGTTCAATGAGCAGTTCTTC; CDR3aa: CASSKTNRDRGFNEQFF
v_gene: TRBV13; d_gene: NA; j_gene: TRBJ2-1; abundance: NA; CDR3nt: TGTGCCAGCACCCTCTTGGCCTTGAGCTCCTACAATGAGCAGTTCTTC; CDR3aa: CASTLLALSSYNEQFF
v_gene: TRBV4-3; d_gene: NA; j_gene: TRBJ1-4; abundance: NA; CDR3nt: TGCGCCAGCAGCCAAGCGAGGGCAAATAATGAAAAACTGTTTTTT; CDR3aa: CASSQARANNEKLFF
v_gene: TRBV5-8; d_gene: TRBD1; j_gene: TRBJ2-7; abundance: once; CDR3nt: TGTGCCAGCAGCTTGGTTGGGGACAGGGGCTACGAGCAGTACTTC; CDR3aa: CASSLVGDRGYEQYF
v_gene: TRBV6-5; d_gene: NA; j_gene: TRBJ1-5; abundance: once; CDR3nt: TGTGCCAGCAGCTTGGGGTGGTATCAGCCCCAGCATTTT; CDR3aa: CASSLGWYQPQHF
v_gene: TRBV28; d_gene: NA; j_gene: TRBJ1-2; abundance: once; CDR3nt: TGTGCCAGCAGTTTACAGGGCCCAAACTATGGCTACACCTTC; CDR3aa: CASSLQGPNYGYTF
v_gene: TRBV19; d_gene: NA; j_gene: TRBJ2-7; abundance: NA; CDR3nt: TGTGCCAGTAGTCTATCGGACAGCTCCTACGAGCAGTACTTC; CDR3aa: CASSLSDSSYEQYF
v_gene: TRBV29-1; d_gene: TRBD1; j_gene: TRBJ1-2; abundance: NA; CDR3nt: TGCAGCGTTGAAGAGGGGACAGGGATGGGTGGCTACACCTTC; CDR3aa: CSVEEGTGMGGYTF
v_gene: TRBV28; d_gene: NA; j_gene: TRBJ2-7; abundance: NA; CDR3nt: TGTGGGTGGCATCACGAGCAGTACTTC; CDR3aa: CGWHHEQYF
v_gene: TRBV6-5; d_gene: NA; j_gene: TRBJ1-2; abundance: NA; CDR3nt: TGTGCCAGCAGTTATGGTCAGGGTAGGGGCTACACCTTC; CDR3aa: CASSYGQGRGYTF